Presented here are 31 T cell receptor beta chains from one specimen sequenced in a study of T cells in Graves' hyperthyroidism and ophthalmopathy (dated by TCRdb to the late 2010s). Library construction relied on multiplex PCR. These reads were obtained on an Illumina HiSeq 2000. Amplification of TCR beta CDR3 regions was carried out from RNA transcripts. The TCR CDR3 was subjected to a first round of RT-PCR using the HTBI primer set and the Qiagen OneStep RT-PCR kit. The public reads were reprocessed in TCRdb via fastp at Q25 and MiXCR, keeping in-frame beta chains. Duplicate CDR3 protein sequences are folded into a single record with the most common DNA and genes. The sample table lists approximately 400,000 distinct CDR3 sequences, roughly 14% of them with a count of one. The ten largest clones represent about 20% of the sample. Sequencing input: blood. The receptors derive from a man aged 30 to 39 with Graves' hyperthyroidism that later progressed to Graves' ophthalmopathy.

This clonotype occurred a few times. The CDR3 protein is CASTQGIGAGNIQYF. The CDR3 nucleotides are TGTGCCAGCACCCAAGGAATAGGGGCGGGAAACATTCAGTACTTC. This chain joins TRBV5-5 and TRBJ2-4; D assignment may be TRBD1 or TRBD2 (5 bases each). Germline V gene lookup returns CDR1 SGHKS and CDR2 YYEKEE (reference sequence). This CDR3 is 15 amino acids long. V was pared by 6 bases and J by 6 bases, with 19 bases between. The whole variable domain, remainder taken from reference TRBV5-5 and TRBJ2-4, is DAGVTQSPTHLIKTRGQQVTLRCSPISGHKSVSWYQQVLGQGPQFIFQYYEKEERGRGNFPDRFSARQFPNYSSELNVNALLLGDSALYLCASTQGIGAGNIQYFGAGTRLSVL.

This chain connects TRBV12-3 or TRBV12-4 to TRBJ1-2; D remains unclear. The V end lost 6 bases, the J end lost 8 bases, and 13 bases lay between the germline ends. The CDR3 consists of 12 residues. CDR3 in DNA: TGTGCCAGCAGCACCGGGAGGGAGGGCTACACCTTC. Translating it yields CASSTGREGYTF.

This clonotype has a count of ten or more. CDR3 sequence (DNA): TGTGCCAGCAGCCCTGGGACAGGGATCTACGAGCAGTACTTC. Amino acids: CASSPGTGIYEQYF. The V call is TRBV28, the J call TRBJ2-7, with 9 bases that match TRBD1. There are 14 residues in the CDR3. Per the germline V gene, CDR1 is MDHEN and CDR2 is SYDVKM. Trimming cost V 6 bases and J 3 bases; bases outside gene matches: 6.

This clonotype was detected ten times or more. The V gene is TRBV7-9, the J gene TRBJ2-7, with 7 bases identical to TRBD1. Germline-derived CDR1 and CDR2 are SEHNR and FQNEAQ (reference sequence). CDR3 length: 15 residues. The V and J ends lost 4 bases and 4 bases, in that order; junction bases with no gene match: 10. The chain's CDR3 is CASSSAAGTAYEQYF. CDR3 coding DNA: TGTGCCAGCAGCTCCGCTGCCGGGACAGCTTACGAGCAGTACTTC.

This clonotype came up many times. CDR3 DNA: TGTGCCAGCAGCCAAGATACCGGGGAGGGCTACGAGCAGTACTTC. Translating it yields CASSQDTGEGYEQYF. The chain employs TRBV3-1 and TRBJ2-7, with TRBD2 matching over 7 bases. Trimming took 0 bases from V and 3 from J; bases not matched to a gene: 5. Germline lookup yields CDR1 LGHDT and CDR2 YNNKEL (reference sequence). CDR3 size: 15 residues.

This clonotype was picked up a small number of times. The rearrangement uses TRBV7-8 and TRBJ2-3; 13 bases line up with TRBD2. Losses at the gene ends were 6 bases for V and 4 bases for J; bases not matched to a gene: 4. Looked up from germline, CDR1 is SGHVS and CDR2 is FQNEAQ. The CDR3 loop spans 15 amino acids. The CDR3 coding sequence is TGTGCCAGCAGGACTAGCGGGGGGACGCCAGATACGCAGTATTTT. Its protein is CASRTSGGTPDTQYF.

This clonotype was seen at least ten times. The chain carries TRBV11-2 and TRBJ2-1; D may be TRBD2 (5 bases). The germline V and J ends were trimmed by 5 bases and 4 bases, with 9 bases remaining between them. This CDR3 has 13 amino acids. Germline CDR1 and CDR2: SGHAT and FQNNGV. This CDR3 reads CASSPPGYNEQFF. CDR3 sequence (DNA): TGTGCCAGCAGCCCACCGGGGTACAATGAGCAGTTCTTC.

This clonotype was seen only a few times. This chain joins TRBV5-1 and TRBJ2-6; no firm D call. V was trimmed by 1 base and J by 0 bases, leaving 5 bases between them. Looked up from germline, CDR1 is SGHRS and CDR2 is YFSETQ. CDR3 length: 15 residues. The CDR3 nucleotides read TGCGCCAGCAGCTTGTCCCCCTCTGGGGCCAACGTCCTGACTTTC. Amino acid sequence: CASSLSPSGANVLTF.

CDR3 residues: CASSYSGVYAFF. CDR3 sequence (DNA): TGTGCCAGCAGTTACTCTGGGGTGTATGCTTTCTTT. The chain joins TRBV6-6 to TRBJ1-1, with D hard to call. With 0 bases removed from V and 11 bases from J, the gap between germline ends came to 10 bases. Germline V lookup: CDR1 MNHNY, CDR2 SVGAGI (reference sequence). This CDR3 region has 12 residues.

Of note for this clonotype: At one boundary the junction diverges from the germline segment, which might be a read error. In nucleotides, the CDR3 is TGTGCCAGCAGCCACGACTTCCGGGACAGGGGCTTGAACTCTGAAGCTTTCTTT. Encoded protein: CASSHDFRDRGLNSEAFF. The chain carries TRBV7-2 and TRBJ1-1; TRBD1 agrees at 10 bases. The CDR3 consists of 18 residues. CDR1 and CDR2 (germline): SGHTA, FQGNSA.

This clonotype was seen at least ten times. The chain is built from TRBV24-1 and TRBJ2-1, with 9 bases lining up with TRBD2. V dropped 5 bases and J dropped 5; count of bases not matched to a gene: 9. Germline assignment: CDR1 KGHDR and CDR2 SFDVKD. The CDR3 consists of 16 residues. This CDR3 is CATSGTGTSSNNEQFF. CDR3 nucleotides: TGTGCCACCAGTGGGACCGGGACTAGCAGTAACAATGAGCAGTTCTTC.

This chain joins TRBV15 and TRBJ1-2; TRBD1 is a possible D gene (6 bases). The length of the CDR3 is 14 residues. Trimming cost V 0 bases and J 4 bases, with 9 bases left between them. Germline V gives CDR1 LNHNV, CDR2 YYDKDF (reference sequence). CDR3: CATSRDGGGYGYTF. In nucleotides, the CDR3 is TGTGCCACCAGCAGAGATGGGGGCGGCTATGGCTACACCTTC. Full variable domain (outside the CDR3, taken from reference TRBV15 and TRBJ1-2): DAMVIQNPRYQVTQFGKPVTLSCSQTLNHNVMYWYQQKSSQAPKLLFHYYDKDFNNEADTPDNFQSRRPNTSFCFLDIRSPGLGDTAMYLCATSRDGGGYGYTFGSGTRLTVV.

The chain links TRBV10-2 to TRBJ1-3; D might be TRBD1 (5 bases). The CDR3 has 14 amino acids. Per germline, CDR1 WSHSY and CDR2 SAAADI. Trimming left V 8 bases short and J 0 bases short, with 11 bases between. The CDR3 loop is CASGRGDSGNTIYF. DNA for the CDR3: TGCGCCAGCGGACGGGGGGACTCTGGAAACACCATATATTTT.

The chain uses TRBV7-9 and TRBJ2-2, with D hard to call. V lost 5 bases and J 1 base, leaving 8 bases between the germline ends. The CDR3 has 14 amino acids. Germline loops: CDR1 SEHNR, CDR2 FQNEAQ (reference sequence). The CDR3 spells CASSPSLNTGELFF. The CDR3 DNA reads as TGTGCCAGCAGCCCCTCGCTGAACACCGGGGAGCTGTTTTTT.

The J gene is TRBJ1-1, the V gene TRBV5-1, with D perhaps matching TRBD1 (5 bases). V lost 0 bases to trimming and J lost 1 base, with 10 bases between them. In germline, CDR1 is SGHRS, CDR2 YFSETQ. The CDR3 extends over 15 amino acids. CDR3 nucleotides: TGCGCCAGCAGCTTGGGGGCGCAGGGGAACACTGAAGCTTTCTTT. Translated: CASSLGAQGNTEAFF.

This clonotype was seen ten or more times. This chain connects TRBV11-2 to TRBJ2-7, with TRBD1 matching 8 bases. V was clipped by 8 bases and J by 3 bases; unmatched bases: 6. Per the germline V gene, CDR1 is SGHAT and CDR2 is FQNNGV. This CDR3 has 13 residues. CDR3 amino acids: CASGGQGSYEQYF. CDR3 nucleotides: TGTGCCAGCGGCGGACAGGGAAGCTACGAGCAGTACTTC.

This clonotype has at least ten counts. The chain joins TRBV9 to TRBJ1-1; D gene unclear. The CDR3 has 15 residues. The V end lost 4 bases, the J end lost 0 bases, and 13 bases lay between the germline ends. Per the germline V gene, CDR1 is SGDLS and CDR2 is YYNGEE. The CDR3 DNA is TGTGCCAGCAGCCTCACCCTCGACCTGAACACTGAAGCTTTCTTT. Its protein product is CASSLTLDLNTEAFF.

The V and J genes are TRBV28 and TRBJ2-7, with D tentatively TRBD2 (6 bases). The germline V and J ends were trimmed by 3 bases and 7 bases, with 16 bases remaining between them. CDR1 is MDHEN and CDR2 is SYDVKM in the germline V gene. This CDR3 region has 14 residues. The CDR3 loop is CASSLVPWAGEQYF. DNA of the CDR3: TGTGCCAGCAGTTTGGTGCCGTGGGCGGGGGAGCAGTACTTC.

This clonotype was seen more than once but under ten times. V gene TRBV12-3 or TRBV12-4 combines with J gene TRBJ2-3; TRBD1 aligns across 7 bases. V shed 6 bases and J 1 base; nucleotides not matched to a gene: 4. This CDR3 region has 14 residues. CDR3 sequence (DNA): TGTGCCAGCAGCTCGGACAGGCGCACAGATACGCAGTATTTT. Translated: CASSSDRRTDTQYF.

Remarks on this clonotype: With a much larger clone just one base away, this may be a read error. This sequence joins TRBV28 and TRBJ1-5; TRBD1 matches at 10 bases. Trimming cost V 6 bases and J 5 bases; bases outside gene matches: 10. Germline CDR1 MDHEN, CDR2 SYDVKM. The CDR3 totals 16 residues. The DNA for the CDR3 is TGTGCCAGCAGAGATCCAAACGGACAGGGGGATCAGCCCCAGCATTTT. Translation gives CASRDPNGQGDQPQHF.

This clonotype was recorded at least ten times. The chain recombines TRBV12-3 or TRBV12-4 with TRBJ1-1, with 8 bases that match TRBD1. The V gene end was trimmed by 6 bases and the J gene end by 4 bases; junction bases not matched to a gene: 16. The CDR3 contains 17 residues. In nucleotides, the CDR3 is TGTGCCAGCAGCTCAGGACAGGGAGGCCGTATAGGCACTGAAGCTTTCTTT. Amino acids: CASSSGQGGRIGTEAFF.

As regards this clonotype: This may be a read error: a much more frequent sequence differs by one nucleotide. This chain links TRBV7-6 with TRBJ2-3, with 7 nucleotides matching TRBD1. CDR3 size: 15 residues. Germline V CDR1 and CDR2: SGHVS, FNYEAQ. The CDR3, as DNA: TGTGCCAGCAGCTTACCGGGACAGAGCACAGATGCGCAGTATTTT. Encoded protein: CASSLPGQSTDAQYF.

This clonotype was counted at least ten times. The chain carries TRBV2 and TRBJ1-3; no reliable D call. Trimming cost V 8 bases and J 8 bases, with 7 bases left between them. Germline V gene data show CDR1 as SNHLY and CDR2 as FYNNEI. The CDR3 length is 10 residues. The CDR3 DNA reads as TGTGCCAGCCGGTTATACACCATATATTTT. Translating gives CASRLYTIYF.

The rearrangement uses TRBV9 and TRBJ1-3; D might be TRBD1 (5 bases). Trimming took 3 bases from V and 0 from J, leaving 10 bases between them. The CDR3 is 15 residues long. The germline V gene encodes CDR1 SGDLS and CDR2 YYNGEE. CDR3 region: CASSAFQGSGNTIYF. The DNA for the CDR3 is TGTGCCAGCAGCGCCTTCCAGGGCTCTGGAAACACCATATATTTT.

This clonotype was observed many times. CDR3 DNA sequence: TGTGCCAGCAGTGACGAGCGACAGGTTAATTCACCCCTCCACTTT. Amino acid sequence: CASSDERQVNSPLHF. The rearrangement links TRBV6-1 to TRBJ1-6; maybe TRBD1 (6 bases). Germline values: CDR1 MNHNS, CDR2 SASEGT. This CDR3 has 15 residues. The ends were cut back, 3 bases at V and 6 bases at J, with 12 bases in the middle.

This chain links TRBV12-3 or TRBV12-4 with TRBJ1-2; D is possibly TRBD1 (5 bases). The length of the CDR3 is 13 residues. V dropped 7 bases and J dropped 7 bases, with 16 bases sitting between them. For the CDR3, the DNA is TGTGCCAGCACCCCCGGGGGTGGAGCTGGCTACACCTTC. Its translation is CASTPGGGAGYTF.

This clonotype was found many times. The gene calls are TRBV27 and TRBJ2-1, with 10 bases matching TRBD2. V trimming: 6 bases; J trimming: 2 bases; junction bases outside the gene matches: 7. Germline CDR1 and CDR2: MNHEY and SMNVEV (reference sequence). There are 16 residues in the CDR3. This chain's CDR3 is CASSLSLAGAYNEQFF. CDR3 coding DNA: TGTGCCAGCAGCTTAAGCCTAGCGGGGGCCTACAATGAGCAGTTCTTC.

This clonotype has a count of ten or more. This chain links TRBV12-3 or TRBV12-4 with TRBJ2-4, with D unresolved. The V end was cut by 3 bases, the J end by 1 base, with 13 bases between. The CDR3 loop spans 16 amino acids. CDR3 sequence: CASSLGYIGAKNIQYF. The CDR3 nucleotides are TGTGCCAGCAGTTTGGGGTATATAGGGGCCAAAAACATTCAGTACTTC.

This chain connects TRBV5-1 to TRBJ2-1, with 8 nucleotides matching TRBD1. The V gene end was trimmed by 6 bases and the J gene end by 2 bases; junction bases not matched to a gene: 10. The CDR3 is 16 residues long. Germline V gives CDR1 SGHRS, CDR2 YFSETQ. The CDR3 bases are TGCGCCAGCACCAACCTTGGGACAGGCACCTACAATGAGCAGTTCTTC. The encoded protein is CASTNLGTGTYNEQFF.

This chain joins TRBV19 and TRBJ2-3; D is possibly TRBD2 (5 bases). Trimming removed 7 bases at V and 1 base at J, with 15 bases between. CDR3 length: 15 residues. Germline V lookup: CDR1 LNHDA, CDR2 SQIVND (reference sequence). CDR3 region: CASTAAVRGTDTQYF. The CDR3 bases are TGTGCCAGTACAGCGGCGGTGAGGGGCACAGATACGCAGTATTTT.

This clonotype was recorded at least ten times. V is TRBV30 and J is TRBJ2-1, with D possibly matching TRBD1 (6 bases). The germline V gene has CDR1 GTSNPN and CDR2 SVGIG (reference sequence). CDR3 length equals 12 residues. The CDR3 region has the DNA TGTGCGAGACAGGTCGATTGGGATGAGCAGTTCTTC. This sequence encodes CARQVDWDEQFF.